This T cell receptor (beta chain) was recorded in a study of blood T cell repertoires in COVID-19. For the study at large: The cDNA or gDNA used as material had been derived from T cells, B-cell-depleted T cells, or PBMCs.

How the authors handled the data: Amplification of reference gene primers provided the estimated nucleated cell counts. The repertoire was sequenced with immunoSEQ multiplex PCR; TCRdb's copy has only in-frame clones and lacks some. From that table come the V and J calls and clone size; the DNA was used to work out D and trimming. Among about 270,000 clones listed, around 88% were seen once. This CDR3 contains 15 residues. J gave up 1 base and V 7 bases, and 8 bases lay outside the gene matches. Germline V gives CDR1 SGHRS, CDR2 YFSETQ. Study members were between 18 and 89 years old and lived in 24 US regions.

The TCR originated in a woman in her thirties or forties with acute COVID-19. V is TRBV5-1 and J is TRBJ1-3; TRBD1 matches at 7 bases. The sequenced sample consisted of PBMCs or T cells enriched from blood (not recorded which). CDR3 nucleotide sequence: TGCGCCAGCGGAACAGGGGAGTCTTCTGGAAACACCATATATTTT. This gives the protein CASGTGESSGNTIYF.